This TCR beta chain was identified in a study of shared T cell receptors in the human thymus. Produced via immunoSEQ multiplex PCR; TCRdb's table is partial and in-frame only. The repertoire holds about 730,000 clones, with 70% to 90% as singletons. The CDR3 loop spans 14 amino acids. Germline-derived CDR1 and CDR2 are MNHNY and SVGAGI (reference sequence). V lost 6 bases, J lost 8 bases, and 8 bases stayed unmatched. This sample was also put to use in a study of human thymus T cells. Turning to that study: Immunologically healthy infants in Finland undergoing congenital heart defect surgery were the donors. The source of the thymus tissue was resections taken during corrective heart surgery. Use of V and J genes seemed skewed within the thymic and blood repertoires. The related literature has documented a marked overlap of thymic repertoires among unrelated individuals.

The specimen sequenced was thymocytes. This clonotype was obtained from a girl under three years old with a congenital heart defect. V usage is TRBV6-6 and J usage is TRBJ1-5; 9 bases fit TRBD1. This chain's CDR3 is CASRTYRGRKPQHF. In nucleotides, the CDR3 is TGTGCCAGCAGAACCTACAGGGGGCGGAAGCCCCAGCATTTT.